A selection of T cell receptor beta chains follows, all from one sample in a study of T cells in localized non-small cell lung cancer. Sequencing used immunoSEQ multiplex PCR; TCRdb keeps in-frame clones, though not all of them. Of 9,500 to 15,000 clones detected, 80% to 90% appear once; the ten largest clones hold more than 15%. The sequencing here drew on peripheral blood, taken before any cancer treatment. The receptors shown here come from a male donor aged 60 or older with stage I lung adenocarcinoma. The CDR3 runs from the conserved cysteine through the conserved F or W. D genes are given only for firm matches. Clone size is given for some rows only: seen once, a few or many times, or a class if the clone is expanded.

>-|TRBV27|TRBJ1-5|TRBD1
CASSTTQGAYSNQPQHF
TGTGCCAGCAGTACTACACAGGGGGCTTATAGCAATCAGCCCCAGCATTTT
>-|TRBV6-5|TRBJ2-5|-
CASSLWVEETETQYF
TGTGCCAGCAGTTTATGGGTGGAGGAGACCGAGACCCAGTACTTC
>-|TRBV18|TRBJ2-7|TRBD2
CASSPGITSGSYEQYF
TGTGCCAGCTCACCTGGGATCACTAGCGGATCCTACGAGCAGTACTTC
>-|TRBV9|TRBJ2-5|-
CASSRGGRYQETQYF
TGTGCCAGCAGCCGGGGAGGCAGGTATCAAGAGACCCAGTACTTC
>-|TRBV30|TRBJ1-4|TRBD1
CAWAGGGEKLFF
TGTGCCTGGGCAGGGGGAGGCGAAAAACTGTTTTTT
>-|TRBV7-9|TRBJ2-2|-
CASFRWTGSTGELFF
TGTGCCAGCTTCCGCTGGACCGGAAGCACCGGGGAGCTGTTTTTT
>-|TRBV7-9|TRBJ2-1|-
CASSLFGNEQFF
TGTGCCAGCAGCTTATTCGGGAATGAGCAGTTCTTC
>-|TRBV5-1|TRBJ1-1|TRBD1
CASSWGTGGEAFF
TGCGCCAGCAGCTGGGGGACAGGGGGTGAAGCTTTCTTT
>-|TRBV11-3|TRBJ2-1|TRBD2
CASSRGLAGGENNEQFF
TGTGCCAGCAGCCGCGGACTAGCGGGAGGCGAAAACAATGAGCAGTTCTTC
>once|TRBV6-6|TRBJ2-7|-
CASSYSSGEQYF
TGTGCCAGCAGTTACTCCTCGGGGGAGCAGTACTTC
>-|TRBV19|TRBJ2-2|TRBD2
CASSTRGGVSVYTGELFF
TGTGCCAGTAGTACCCGGGGAGGGGTTAGTGTTTATACCGGGGAGCTGTTTTTT
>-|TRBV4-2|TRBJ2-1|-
CASSQPLAVSHNEQFF
TGTGCCAGCAGCCAACCGCTTGCGGTTTCCCACAATGAGCAGTTCTTC